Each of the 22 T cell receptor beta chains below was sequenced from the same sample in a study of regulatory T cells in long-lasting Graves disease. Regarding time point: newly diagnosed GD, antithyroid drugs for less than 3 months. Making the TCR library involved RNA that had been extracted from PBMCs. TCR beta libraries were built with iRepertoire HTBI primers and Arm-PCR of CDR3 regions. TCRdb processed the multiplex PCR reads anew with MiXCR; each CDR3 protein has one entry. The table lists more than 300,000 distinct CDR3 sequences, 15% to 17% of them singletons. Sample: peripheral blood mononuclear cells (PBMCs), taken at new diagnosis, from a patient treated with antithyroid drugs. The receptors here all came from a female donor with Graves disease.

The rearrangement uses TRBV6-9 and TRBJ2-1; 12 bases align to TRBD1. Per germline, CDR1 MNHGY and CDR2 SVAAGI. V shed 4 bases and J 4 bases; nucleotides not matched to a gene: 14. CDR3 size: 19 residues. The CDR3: CASSSETGQGARRYNEQFF. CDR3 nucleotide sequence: TGTGCCAGCAGTTCAGAAACGGGACAGGGGGCGCGAAGGTACAATGAGCAGTTCTTC.

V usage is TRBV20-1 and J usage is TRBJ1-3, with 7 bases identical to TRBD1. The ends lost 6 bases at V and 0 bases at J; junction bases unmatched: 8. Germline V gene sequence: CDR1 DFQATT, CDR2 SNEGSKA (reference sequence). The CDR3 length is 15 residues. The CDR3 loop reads CSAETGKSSGNTIYF. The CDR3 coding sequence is TGCAGTGCCGAGACAGGGAAGAGCTCTGGAAACACCATATATTTT.

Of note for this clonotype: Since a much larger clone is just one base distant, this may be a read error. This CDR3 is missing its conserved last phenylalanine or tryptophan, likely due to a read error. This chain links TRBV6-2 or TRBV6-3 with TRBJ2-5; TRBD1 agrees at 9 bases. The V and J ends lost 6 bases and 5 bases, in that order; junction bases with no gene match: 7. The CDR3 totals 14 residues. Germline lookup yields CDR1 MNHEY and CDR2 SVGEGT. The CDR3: CASSAGQGWETQYS. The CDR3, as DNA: TGTGCCAGCAGCGCGGGACAGGGTTGGGAGACCCAGTACTCC.

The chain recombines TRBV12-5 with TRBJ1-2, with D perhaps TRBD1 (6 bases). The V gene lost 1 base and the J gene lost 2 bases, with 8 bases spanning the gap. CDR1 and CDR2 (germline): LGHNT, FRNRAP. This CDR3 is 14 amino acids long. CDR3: CASGLATGNYGYTF. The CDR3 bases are TGTGCTAGTGGTTTGGCCACAGGGAACTATGGCTACACCTTC.

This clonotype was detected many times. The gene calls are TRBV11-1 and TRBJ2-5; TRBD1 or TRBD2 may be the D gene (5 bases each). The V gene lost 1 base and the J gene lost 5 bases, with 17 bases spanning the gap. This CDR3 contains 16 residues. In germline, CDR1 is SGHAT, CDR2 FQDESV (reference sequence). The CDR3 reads CASSLGGTVPGETQYF. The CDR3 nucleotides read TGTGCCAGCAGCTTAGGGGGGACGGTCCCCGGGGAGACCCAGTACTTC. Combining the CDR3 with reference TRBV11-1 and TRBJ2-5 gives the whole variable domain EAEVAQSPRYKITEKSQAVAFWCDPISGHATLYWYRQILGQGPELLVQFQDESVVDDSQLPKDRFSAERLKGVDSTLKIQPAELGDSAMYLCASSLGGTVPGETQYFGPGTRLLVL.

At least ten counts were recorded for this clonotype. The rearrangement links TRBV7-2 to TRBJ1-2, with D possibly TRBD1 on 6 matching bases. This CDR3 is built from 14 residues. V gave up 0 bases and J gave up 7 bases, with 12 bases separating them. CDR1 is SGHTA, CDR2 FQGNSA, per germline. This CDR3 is CASSLARDTAGYTF. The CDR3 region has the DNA TGTGCCAGCAGCTTAGCGCGGGACACTGCTGGCTACACCTTC.

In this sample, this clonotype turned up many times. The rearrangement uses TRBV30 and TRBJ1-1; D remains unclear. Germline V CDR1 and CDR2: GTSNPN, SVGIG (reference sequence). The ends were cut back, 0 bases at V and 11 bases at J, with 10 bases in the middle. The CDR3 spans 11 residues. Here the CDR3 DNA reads TGTGCCTGGAGTGTACTGGAGAGGGCTTTCTTT. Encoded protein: CAWSVLERAFF.

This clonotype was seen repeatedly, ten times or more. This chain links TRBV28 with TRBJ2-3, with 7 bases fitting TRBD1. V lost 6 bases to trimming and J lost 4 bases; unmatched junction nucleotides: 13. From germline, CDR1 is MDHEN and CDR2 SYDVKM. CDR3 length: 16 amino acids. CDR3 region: CASSHATGWSPDTQYF. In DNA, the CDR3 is TGTGCCAGCAGCCACGCGACAGGGTGGAGTCCAGATACGCAGTATTTT.

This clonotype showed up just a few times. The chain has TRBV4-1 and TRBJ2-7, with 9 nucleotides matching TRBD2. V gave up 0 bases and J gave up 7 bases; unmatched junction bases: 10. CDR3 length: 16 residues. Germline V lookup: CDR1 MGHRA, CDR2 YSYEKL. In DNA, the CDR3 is TGCGCCAGCAGCCAAGAGGGCCTAGCGGGACGGTCGGAGCAGTACTTC. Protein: CASSQEGLAGRSEQYF.

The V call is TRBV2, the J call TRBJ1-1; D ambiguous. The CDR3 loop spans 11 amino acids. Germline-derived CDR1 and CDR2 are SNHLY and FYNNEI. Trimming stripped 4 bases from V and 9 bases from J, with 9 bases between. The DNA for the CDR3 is TGTGCCAGCAGTGGGACCGGGAAAGCTTTCTTT. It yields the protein CASSGTGKAFF.

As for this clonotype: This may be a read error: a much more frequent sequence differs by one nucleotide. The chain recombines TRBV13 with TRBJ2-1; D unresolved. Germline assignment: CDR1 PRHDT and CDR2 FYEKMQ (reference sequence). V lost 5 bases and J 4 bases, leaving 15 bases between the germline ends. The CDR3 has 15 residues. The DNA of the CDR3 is TGTGCCAGCAGCCAAGCGATCCTTCCGTACAATGAGCAGTTCTTC. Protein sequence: CASSQAILPYNEQFF.

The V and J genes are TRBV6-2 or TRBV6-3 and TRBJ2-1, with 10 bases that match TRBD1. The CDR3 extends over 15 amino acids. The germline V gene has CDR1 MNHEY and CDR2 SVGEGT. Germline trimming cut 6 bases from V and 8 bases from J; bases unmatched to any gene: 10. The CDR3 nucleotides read TGTGCCAGCAGACGATGGACAGGGGGAGGCGATGAGCAGTTCTTC. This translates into CASRRWTGGGDEQFF.

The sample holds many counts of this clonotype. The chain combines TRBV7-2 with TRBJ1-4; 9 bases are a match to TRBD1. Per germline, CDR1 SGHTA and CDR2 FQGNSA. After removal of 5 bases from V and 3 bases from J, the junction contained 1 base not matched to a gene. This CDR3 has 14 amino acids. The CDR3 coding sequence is TGTGCCAGCAGCCGACAGGGGGCTAATGAAAAACTGTTTTTT. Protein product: CASSRQGANEKLFF.

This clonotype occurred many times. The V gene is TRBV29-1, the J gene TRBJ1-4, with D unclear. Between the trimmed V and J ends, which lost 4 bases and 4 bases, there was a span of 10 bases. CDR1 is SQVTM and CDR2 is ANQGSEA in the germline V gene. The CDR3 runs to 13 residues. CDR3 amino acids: CSVVRTRNEKLFF. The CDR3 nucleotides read TGCAGCGTTGTACGGACCCGTAATGAAAAACTGTTTTTT.

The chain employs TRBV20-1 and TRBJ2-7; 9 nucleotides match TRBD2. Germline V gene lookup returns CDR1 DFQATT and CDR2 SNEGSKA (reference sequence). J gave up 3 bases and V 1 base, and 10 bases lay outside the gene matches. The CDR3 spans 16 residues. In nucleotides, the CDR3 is TGCAGTGCTAGAGGGTTTGGCGGGGGGGCCCTCTACGAGCAGTACTTC. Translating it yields CSARGFGGGALYEQYF.

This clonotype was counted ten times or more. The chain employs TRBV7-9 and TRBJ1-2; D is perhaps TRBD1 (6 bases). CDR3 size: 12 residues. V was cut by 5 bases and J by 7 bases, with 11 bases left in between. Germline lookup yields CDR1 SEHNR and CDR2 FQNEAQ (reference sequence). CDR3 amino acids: CASSPRQVGYTF. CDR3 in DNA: TGTGCCAGCAGCCCCCGACAGGTTGGCTACACCTTC.

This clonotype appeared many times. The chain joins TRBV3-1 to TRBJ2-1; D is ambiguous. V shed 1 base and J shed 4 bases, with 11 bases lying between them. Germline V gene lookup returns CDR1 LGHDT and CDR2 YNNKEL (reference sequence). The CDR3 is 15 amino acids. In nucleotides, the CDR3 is TGTGCCAGCAGCCAAGCACCGAAGAGTTACAATGAGCAGTTCTTC. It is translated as CASSQAPKSYNEQFF.

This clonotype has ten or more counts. The CDR3 nucleotides are TGTGCCAGCAGCCTTACCATTGAGCAGTTCTTC. Residues: CASSLTIEQFF. The chain employs TRBV11-2 and TRBJ2-1; D is uncertain. Germline V gene lookup returns CDR1 SGHAT and CDR2 FQNNGV. V dropped 5 bases and J dropped 9 bases, with 8 bases sitting between them. CDR3 length: 11 amino acids.

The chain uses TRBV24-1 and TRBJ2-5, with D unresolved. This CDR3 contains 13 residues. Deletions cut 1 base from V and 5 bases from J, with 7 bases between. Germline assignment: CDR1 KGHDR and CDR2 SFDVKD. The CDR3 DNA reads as TGTGCCACCAGTGATTTTTACCGGGAGACCCAGTACTTC. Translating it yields CATSDFYRETQYF.

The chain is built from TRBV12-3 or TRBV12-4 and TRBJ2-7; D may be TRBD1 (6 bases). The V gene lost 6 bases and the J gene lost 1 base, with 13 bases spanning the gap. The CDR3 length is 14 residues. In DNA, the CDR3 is TGTGCCAGCAGCCGGGACACTCGGTCCTACGAGCAGTACTTC. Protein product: CASSRDTRSYEQYF.

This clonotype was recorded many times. CDR3: CASSLLPGGLPEQYF. CDR3 in DNA: TGTGCCAGCAGTTTATTACCCGGGGGCCTACCCGAGCAGTACTTC. This chain links TRBV12-3 or TRBV12-4 with TRBJ2-7; D possibly uses TRBD1 or TRBD2 (6 bases each). V lost 2 bases and J 6 bases, leaving 17 bases between the germline ends. The CDR3 runs to 15 residues.

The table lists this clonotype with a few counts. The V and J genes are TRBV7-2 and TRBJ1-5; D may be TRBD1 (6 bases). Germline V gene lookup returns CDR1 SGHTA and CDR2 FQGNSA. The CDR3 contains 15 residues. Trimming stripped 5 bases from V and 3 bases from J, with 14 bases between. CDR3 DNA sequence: TGTGCCAGCAGCAAAGAGACAGGAACCAATCAGCCCCAGCATTTT. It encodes CASSKETGTNQPQHF.